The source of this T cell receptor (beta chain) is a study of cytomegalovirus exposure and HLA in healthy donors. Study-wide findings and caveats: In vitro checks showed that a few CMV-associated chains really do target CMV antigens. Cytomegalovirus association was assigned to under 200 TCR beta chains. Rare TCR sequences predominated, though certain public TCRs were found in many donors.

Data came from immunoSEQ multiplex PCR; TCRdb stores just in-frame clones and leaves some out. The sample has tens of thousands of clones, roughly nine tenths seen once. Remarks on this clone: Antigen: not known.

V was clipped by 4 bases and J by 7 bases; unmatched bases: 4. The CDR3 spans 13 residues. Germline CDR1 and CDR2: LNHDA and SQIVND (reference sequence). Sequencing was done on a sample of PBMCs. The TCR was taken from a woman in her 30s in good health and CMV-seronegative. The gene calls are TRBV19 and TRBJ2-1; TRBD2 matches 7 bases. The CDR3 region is CASSSGSRNEQFF. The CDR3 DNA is TGTGCCAGTAGTAGCGGGAGCAGGAATGAGCAGTTCTTC.